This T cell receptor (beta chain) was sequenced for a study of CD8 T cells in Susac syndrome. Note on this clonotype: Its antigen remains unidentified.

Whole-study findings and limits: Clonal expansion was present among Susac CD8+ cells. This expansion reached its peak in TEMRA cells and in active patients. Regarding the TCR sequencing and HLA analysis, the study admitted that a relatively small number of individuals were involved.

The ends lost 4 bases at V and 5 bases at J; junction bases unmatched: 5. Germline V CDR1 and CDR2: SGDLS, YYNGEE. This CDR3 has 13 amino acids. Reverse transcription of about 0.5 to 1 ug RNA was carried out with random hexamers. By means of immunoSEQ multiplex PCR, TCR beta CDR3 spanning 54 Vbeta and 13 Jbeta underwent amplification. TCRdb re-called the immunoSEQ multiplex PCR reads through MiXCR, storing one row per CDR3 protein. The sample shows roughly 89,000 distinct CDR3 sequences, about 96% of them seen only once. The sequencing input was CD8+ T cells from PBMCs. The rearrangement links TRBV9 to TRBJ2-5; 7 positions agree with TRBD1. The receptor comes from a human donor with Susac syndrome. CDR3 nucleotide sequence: TGTGCCAGCAGCTCAGACAGGGCGGAGACCCAGTACTTC. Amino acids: CASSSDRAETQYF.